A single sample is the source of the 5 T cell receptor beta chains below, sequenced in a study of TIL therapy for anti-PD-1-resistant metastatic lung cancer. Sequencing used immunoSEQ v3. Libraries were prepared by immunoSEQ multiplex PCR; TCRdb keeps only in-frame clonotypes and omits some of them. The data hold under 35,000 clones, with around three quarters observed a single time. Time point reported: pre-treatment sample, taken before nivolumab and TIL therapy. The sequencing here drew on blood, taken at baseline. Receptors originate from a woman aged 30 to 85 with non-small cell lung cancer.

The chain recombines TRBV10-2 with TRBJ1-1; no reliable D call. V shed 0 bases and J shed 1 base, with 6 bases lying between them. The CDR3 has 14 residues. The V gene's germline CDR1 is WSHSY and CDR2 SAAADI. CDR3 sequence (DNA): TGCGCCAGCAGTGAGTCAAACAGGAACACTGAAGCTTTCTTT. This sequence encodes CASSESNRNTEAFF.

The rearrangement links TRBV15 to TRBJ2-1; D is uncertain. V lost 1 base, J lost 10 bases, and 11 bases lay in between. The CDR3 spans 13 residues. Germline CDR1 is LNHNV and CDR2 is YYDKDF (reference sequence). Here the CDR3 reads CATSRGGFVEQFF. The CDR3 coding sequence is TGTGCCACCAGCAGAGGGGGATTCGTGGAGCAGTTCTTC.

The rearrangement joins TRBV2 to TRBJ1-1, with a tentative D call TRBD1 (5 bases). The V and J ends lost 4 bases and 7 bases respectively, with 13 bases between them. The CDR3 has 13 amino acids. CDR1 and CDR2 from the germline V gene are SNHLY and FYNNEI. The chain's CDR3 is CASSVPSGVEAFF. CDR3 bases: TGTGCCAGCAGTGTCCCCTCGGGGGTTGAAGCTTTCTTT.

Only one count was recorded for this clone. The chain combines TRBV5-4 with TRBJ1-3; the D is unclear. CDR3 size: 14 residues. Germline V gene lookup returns CDR1 SGHNT and CDR2 YYREEE (reference sequence). The V and J ends lost 3 bases and 8 bases respectively, with 15 bases between them. The CDR3 coding sequence is TGTGCCAGCAGCTCCTCACAGACGGGATACACCATATATTTT. Translating it yields CASSSSQTGYTIYF. The complete variable domain, with remaining parts taken from reference TRBV5-4 and TRBJ1-3, reads ETGVTQSPTHLIKTRGQQVTLRCSSQSGHNTVSWYQQALGQGPQFIFQYYREEENGRGNFPPRFSGLQFPNYSSELNVNALELDDSALYLCASSSSQTGYTIYFGEGSWLTVV.

The V and J genes are TRBV5-4 and TRBJ2-7, with D tentatively TRBD1 or TRBD2 (5 bases each). The V end was cut by 0 bases, the J end by 7 bases, with 17 bases between. This CDR3 spans 15 amino acids. CDR1 is SGHNT, CDR2 YYREEE, per germline (reference sequence). CDR3 protein: CASSLGGTSTREQYF. CDR3 in DNA: TGTGCCAGCAGCTTGGGGGGGACCTCGACTCGTGAGCAGTACTTC.